This section outlines one TCR beta chain sequence together with its context. Antigen unknown. The ends were cut back, 3 bases at V and 1 base at J, with 16 bases in the middle. Germline V CDR1 and CDR2: LNHNV, YYDKDF (reference sequence). This CDR3 is built from 16 residues. Stated treatment: approximately nine-day PBMC culture with coronavirus spike peptide pools or control peptides (ViraFEST assay). Samples of CD4+ T cells were obtained from the unexposed donor before the COVID-19 pandemic (2011-2018). From unexposed donors, CD4+ T cells were probed, cells permitting, with SARS-CoV-2 S/N and four cold-coronavirus spikes. These data come from a study of vaccination and CD4 T cells after COVID-19. With the Oncomine TCR Beta short-read assay, DNA from cultured CD4+ T cells was sequenced. The authors extracted genomic DNA from cultured CD4+ T cells. From the PCR reads, TCRdb called clonotypes with MiXCR, one entry per CDR3 protein. The table has fewer than 7,000 distinct CDR3 sequences, roughly a third seen once.

The sequence derives from a human donor in good health. The sequenced sample was CD4+ T cells from blood, cultured in vitro. V and J are TRBV15 and TRBJ2-7; no clear D. CDR3 DNA sequence: TGTGCCACCAGCAGGGCTTGGCCTAGAGCATCCTACGAGCAGTACTTC. This codes for CATSRAWPRASYEQYF.